These T cell receptor beta chains were read from a single sample in a study of lymphopenia after photon versus proton radiotherapy. Data came from immunoSEQ multiplex PCR; TCRdb stores just in-frame clones and leaves some out. The profile shows over 35,000 clones, about 86% of them singletons. Sequenced material: peripheral blood, taken from a patient treated with proton-based radiotherapy. Source of these receptors: a woman in her sixties or seventies with pancreatic cancer. Some clones in this sample may be carry-over from other donors' samples. Each CDR3 is given without its conserved first and last residue. The D gene is left open where the match is weak. Not all rows give a size; the values are once, few, many and, for expanded clones, a class.

>TRBJ2-1|NA|NA|TRBV7-3
ASSLRGSGSDEQF
>TRBJ1-4|TRBD1|few|TRBV4-3
ASSQQGAEGEKLF
>TRBJ2-1|NA|NA|TRBV5-1
ASSLGTKDNEQF
>TRBJ1-1|NA|NA|TRBV2
ASIEYGVVGTEAF
>TRBJ2-5|NA|once|TRBV21-1
ASPAAGPGETQY
>TRBJ2-4|NA|NA|TRBV18
ASSPGELAKNIQY
>TRBJ2-6|NA|NA|TRBV28
ASRPRDGRSGANVLT
>TRBJ1-5|TRBD1|NA|TRBV6-5
ASRTGGFGNQPQH
>TRBJ1-1|NA|NA|TRBV28
ASSKWGLGRPNTEAF
>TRBJ1-1|NA|NA|TRBV11-2
ASSLERGWTEAF
>TRBJ2-1|NA|NA|TRBV7-9
ASSFMAPGDEQF
>TRBJ2-2|NA|NA|TRBV7-2
ASSLVGPRNTGELF
>TRBJ2-7|TRBD1|NA|TRBV7-2
ASSLHGGTGTYEQY
>TRBJ1-3|NA|few|TRBV30
AWSRQNPGNTIY
>TRBJ2-3|TRBD2|NA|TRBV29-1
SAIGLAGGQDTQY
>TRBJ2-5|TRBD1|NA|TRBV28
ASSGGTGGLETQY
>TRBJ2-3|NA|NA|TRBV15
ATSRDYTDTQY
>TRBJ2-7|NA|NA|TRBV19
ASSNYYEQY
>TRBJ2-6|NA|NA|TRBV11-2
ASSLDLTGWGANVLT
>TRBJ1-2|NA|NA|TRBV29-1
SVEEQSYGYT
>TRBJ2-2|NA|NA|TRBV14
ASSPRPGGELF
>TRBJ2-3|TRBD1|NA|TRBV6-6
ASSYFPGGKTDTQY
>TRBJ2-7|NA|NA|TRBV30
AWSVQGSRRG
>TRBJ1-5|TRBD1|once|TRBV5-8
ASSLGTGNQPQH
>TRBJ2-7|TRBD1|NA|TRBV13
ASRKTGTSYEQY
>TRBJ2-1|NA|NA|TRBV30
AWSVGNEQF
>TRBJ2-1|NA|NA|TRBV6-5
ASSYSEYNEQF
>TRBJ2-2|NA|once|TRBV28
ASRDQVGELF
>TRBJ2-3|NA|few|TRBV9
ASSVGGFGDTQY
>TRBJ1-5|NA|medium-sized|TRBV5-6
ASSLRDEYQPQH
>TRBJ1-1|TRBD1|NA|TRBV7-9
ASSLSPGGTEAF
>TRBJ1-3|NA|NA|TRBV7-2
ASSLVAGRAGNTIY
>TRBJ1-5|NA|NA|TRBV6-6
ASSPVGALNQPQH
>TRBJ2-3|TRBD2|once|TRBV30
AWNTGTSGRSSTDTQY
>TRBJ1-1|NA|NA|TRBV5-4
ASSLAGAGYTEAF
>TRBJ2-7|NA|NA|TRBV10-3
AIGGSVRWGEQY
>TRBJ1-1|NA|NA|TRBV2
ASSVNGGTEAF
>TRBJ2-7|TRBD1|NA|TRBV18
ASSDLSGGGSYEQY
>TRBJ1-1|NA|NA|TRBV6-1
ASSDRDTEAF
>TRBJ2-7|TRBD2|NA|TRBV30
AWSVGLRGSGISYEQY
>TRBJ1-2|TRBD1|few|TRBV2
ASSEWTGRHYGYT
>TRBJ2-3|NA|NA|TRBV27
ASSLLMGMGTDTQY